A selection of T cell receptor beta chains follows, all from one sample in a study of shared clonotypes between healthy human individuals. Assay used: immunoSEQ multiplex PCR; TCRdb lists only in-frame clones, some missing. The data show some 480,000 clones, roughly 85% seen once. Source material: PBMCs. The source is a woman in her forties in good health. Some clones in this sample may be carry-over from other donors' samples. Each CDR3 is given with its conserved first and last residue. Fields, in order: J gene, clone size, V gene, CDR3 length, D gene, CDR3 protein, CDR3 DNA. The D gene is left open where the match is weak. Clone size is shown for a subset of rows, as once, few, many or a class of expanded clone.

TRBJ1-1 | few | TRBV9 | 13 | . | CASSITVGTEAFF | TGTGCCAGCAGCATTACGGTGGGCACTGAAGCTTTCTTT
TRBJ2-5 | . | TRBV11-2 | 12 | . | CASSGQGETQYF | TGTGCCAGCAGCGGTCAGGGGGAGACCCAGTACTTC
TRBJ1-4 | few | TRBV9 | 14 | . | CASSVRGDNEKLFF | TGTGCCAGCAGCGTCCGGGGCGACAATGAAAAACTGTTTTTT
TRBJ2-7 | . | TRBV2 | 15 | . | CASSEWAGPNYEQYF | TGTGCCAGCAGTGAGTGGGCGGGACCGAACTACGAGCAGTACTTC
TRBJ1-2 | few | TRBV7-8 | 14 | . | CASSTNEVDLSYTF | TGTGCCAGCAGCACCAATGAGGTCGATCTTAGCTACACCTTC
TRBJ2-2 | . | TRBV29-1 | 13 | TRBD1 | CSGGQANTGELFF | TGCAGCGGGGGACAGGCGAACACCGGGGAGCTGTTTTTT
TRBJ2-7 | once | TRBV5-4 | 15 | TRBD1 | CASSLVGTGDYEQYF | TGTGCCAGCAGCTTGGTAGGGACAGGAGACTACGAGCAGTACTTC
TRBJ1-5 | . | TRBV30 | 15 | . | CAWSKGQLDNQPQHF | TGTGCCTGGAGCAAGGGGCAGCTAGACAATCAGCCCCAGCATTTT
TRBJ1-3 | . | TRBV28 | 12 | . | CASSLLGNTIYF | TGTGCCAGCAGTTTATTGGGAAACACCATATATTTT
TRBJ2-1 | . | TRBV6-4 | 13 | . | CASSIASYNEQFF | TGTGCCAGCAGTATAGCCTCCTACAATGAGCAGTTCTTC
TRBJ1-4 | . | TRBV30 | 13 | . | CAWNLGTAEKLFF | TGTGCCTGGAATCTGGGGACCGCTGAAAAACTGTTTTTT
TRBJ1-2 | . | TRBV2 | 12 | . | CASNKGEGGYTF | TGTGCCAGCAACAAGGGCGAGGGGGGCTACACCTTC
TRBJ2-5 | . | TRBV28 | 17 | TRBD2 | CASSLFASGPLQETQYF | TGTGCCAGCAGTTTATTCGCTAGCGGCCCCCTCCAAGAGACCCAGTACTTC
TRBJ2-4 | . | TRBV7-9 | 15 | . | CASSLDLAPKNIQYF | TGTGCCAGCAGCTTAGACCTAGCGCCAAAAAACATTCAGTACTTC
TRBJ2-7 | once | TRBV28 | 16 | TRBD2 | CASSPTGTSGRARQYF | TGTGCCAGCAGTCCCACCGGGACTAGCGGGAGGGCTCGGCAGTACTTC
TRBJ2-1 | few | TRBV27 | 15 | TRBD2 | CASRLGGSSYNEQFF | TGTGCCAGCAGATTAGGCGGGAGCTCCTACAATGAGCAGTTCTTC
TRBJ1-2 | . | TRBV7-9 | 14 | . | CASSPSSPSYGYTF | TGTGCCAGCAGCCCTTCGAGTCCGAGCTATGGCTACACCTTC
TRBJ2-6 | . | TRBV6-4 | 16 | . | CASSDTGSSGANVLTF | TGTGCCAGCAGTGACACGGGAAGCTCTGGGGCCAACGTCCTGACTTTC
TRBJ2-7 | many | TRBV11-2 | 13 | TRBD2 | CASGGRAISEQYF | TGTGCCAGCGGCGGGAGGGCCATCAGCGAGCAGTACTTC
TRBJ2-5 | few | TRBV11-2 | 15 | . | CASSLRISLGETQYF | TGTGCCAGCAGCTTAAGGATTAGCTTGGGAGAGACCCAGTACTTC
TRBJ1-2 | once | TRBV7-3 | 16 | TRBD1 | CASSIGSQGAGYGYTF | TGTGCCAGCAGCATAGGGTCCCAGGGGGCGGGCTATGGCTACACCTTC
TRBJ2-7 | . | TRBV4-2 | 15 | . | CASSQEAAATYEQYF | TGTGCCAGCAGCCAAGAGGCGGCAGCGACCTACGAGCAGTACTTC
TRBJ1-2 | . | TRBV6-1 | 14 | . | CASSDREGIGGYTF | TGTGCCAGCAGTGACAGGGAGGGGATAGGTGGCTACACCTTC
TRBJ2-3 | . | TRBV19 | 15 | . | CANRWKADNTDTQYF | TGTGCCAACCGCTGGAAAGCGGATAACACAGATACGCAGTATTTT
TRBJ2-5 | . | TRBV9 | 16 | TRBD2 | CASSVASGAHQETQYF | TGTGCCAGCAGCGTAGCGAGCGGGGCCCATCAAGAGACCCAGTACTTC
TRBJ1-1 | . | TRBV19 | 13 | . | CASSFSTATEAFF | TGTGCCAGTAGTTTCTCGACCGCAACTGAAGCTTTCTTT
TRBJ2-2 | . | TRBV5-1 | 15 | . | CASRIGTTNTGELFF | TGCGCCAGCAGAATCGGGACAACGAACACCGGGGAGCTGTTTTTT
TRBJ2-2 | . | TRBV6-1 | 15 | TRBD2 | CASKKAGGNTGELFF | TGTGCCAGCAAAAAAGCGGGAGGGAACACCGGGGAGCTGTTTTTT
TRBJ2-7 | . | TRBV28 | 13 | . | CASFARGDSEQYF | TGTGCCAGCTTCGCAAGGGGGGATTCCGAGCAGTACTTC
TRBJ2-7 | many | TRBV10-3 | 13 | . | CAISESVDPGQYF | TGTGCCATCAGTGAGTCTGTGGATCCCGGGCAGTACTTC
TRBJ2-1 | . | TRBV5-1 | 11 | . | CASSGMNEQFF | TGCGCCAGCAGCGGAATGAATGAGCAGTTCTTC
TRBJ2-5 | . | TRBV29-1 | 13 | . | CSVDPGVQETQYF | TGCAGCGTTGACCCGGGTGTACAAGAGACCCAGTACTTC
TRBJ2-7 | few | TRBV2 | 15 | TRBD2 | CASRLLAGGSYEQYF | TGTGCCAGCAGACTCCTAGCGGGAGGATCCTACGAGCAGTACTTC
TRBJ2-1 | . | TRBV2 | 15 | TRBD1 | CASRSGTGDYNEQFF | TGTGCCAGCAGATCCGGGACAGGGGACTACAATGAGCAGTTCTTC
TRBJ2-1 | . | TRBV10-1 | 19 | TRBD2 | CASSDVGLAPSHSYNEQFF | TGCGCCAGCAGTGATGTGGGACTAGCTCCTTCCCATAGTTACAATGAGCAGTTCTTC
TRBJ1-2 | . | TRBV18 | 14 | TRBD1 | CASSPRTGEDGYTF | TGTGCCAGCTCACCGCGGACAGGGGAGGATGGCTACACCTTC
TRBJ2-7 | . | TRBV6-5 | 14 | TRBD2 | CASSWTSGRNEQYF | TGTGCCAGCAGTTGGACTAGCGGGAGAAACGAGCAGTACTTC
TRBJ2-6 | . | TRBV27 | 14 | . | CASSYNSGANVLTF | TGTGCCAGCAGTTACAACTCTGGGGCCAACGTCCTGACTTTC
TRBJ2-2 | . | TRBV29-1 | 13 | . | CSAGTSNTGELFF | TGCAGCGCCGGGACATCGAACACCGGGGAGCTGTTTTTT
TRBJ2-4 | . | TRBV5-6 | 15 | TRBD1 | CASSGGQGVKNIQYF | TGTGCCAGCAGCGGAGGACAGGGGGTCAAAAACATTCAGTACTTC
TRBJ2-2 | . | TRBV2 | 14 | . | CASTFIWGTGELFF | TGTGCCAGCACCTTCATCTGGGGCACCGGGGAGCTGTTTTTT
TRBJ2-5 | . | TRBV28 | 16 | TRBD2 | CASSFLAGGIQETQYF | TGTGCCAGCAGTTTTCTGGCGGGAGGCATCCAAGAGACCCAGTACTTC
TRBJ2-3 | . | TRBV5-6 | 16 | . | CASSPTGFLRTDTQYF | TGTGCCAGCAGCCCTACAGGGTTTTTGCGCACAGATACGCAGTATTTT
TRBJ2-7 | . | TRBV19 | 14 | . | CASSPITGSYEQYF | TGTGCCAGTAGCCCAATCACAGGGTCCTACGAGCAGTACTTC
TRBJ2-7 | once | TRBV6-1 | 14 | TRBD2 | CASRGFSGRYEQYF | TGTGCCAGCCGCGGATTTAGCGGGAGGTACGAGCAGTACTTC
TRBJ1-2 | . | TRBV19 | 13 | TRBD1 | CASKDRGDVGYTF | TGTGCCAGTAAGGACAGGGGGGATGTTGGCTACACCTTC
TRBJ2-7 | . | TRBV5-4 | 16 | TRBD2 | CASSLARLAGVNEQYF | TGTGCCAGCAGCTTGGCTCGTCTAGCGGGAGTAAACGAGCAGTACTTC
TRBJ1-4 | few | TRBV10-3 | 14 | . | CAISEYGVDEKLFF | TGTGCCATCAGTGAGTACGGCGTGGATGAAAAACTGTTTTTT
TRBJ2-7 | . | TRBV27 | 16 | TRBD2 | CASSSGLAGARYEQYF | TGTGCCAGCAGTTCAGGACTAGCGGGAGCGCGGTACGAGCAGTACTTC
TRBJ2-2 | . | TRBV11-1 | 13 | TRBD1 | CASSLQGAGELFF | TGTGCCAGCAGCTTACAGGGGGCCGGGGAGCTGTTTTTT
TRBJ2-1 | . | TRBV28 | 15 | . | CASSRPAGLYNEQFF | TGTGCCAGCAGCCGTCCGGCAGGGCTATACAATGAGCAGTTCTTC
TRBJ2-7 | . | TRBV19 | 13 | TRBD1 | CASSMTGGYEQYF | TGTGCCAGTAGTATGACAGGGGGCTACGAGCAGTACTTC
TRBJ2-1 | . | TRBV7-2 | 16 | . | CASSPRGGTSYNEQFF | TGTGCCAGCAGCCCGAGGGGGGGGACCTCCTACAATGAGCAGTTCTTC
TRBJ2-7 | . | TRBV7-9 | 13 | . | CASSPPGTYEQYF | TGTGCCAGCAGCCCGCCCGGAACGTACGAGCAGTACTTC
TRBJ2-2 | . | TRBV19 | 15 | . | CASSISGLNTGELFF | TGTGCCAGTAGTATATCGGGGTTGAACACCGGGGAGCTGTTTTTT
TRBJ1-2 | few | TRBV29-1 | 13 | . | CSVVAGTNYGYTF | TGCAGCGTTGTGGCAGGAACTAACTATGGCTACACCTTC
TRBJ2-1 | . | TRBV7-2 | 16 | . | CASSFSAESAYNEQFF | TGTGCCAGCAGCTTCTCTGCGGAGAGCGCCTACAATGAGCAGTTCTTC